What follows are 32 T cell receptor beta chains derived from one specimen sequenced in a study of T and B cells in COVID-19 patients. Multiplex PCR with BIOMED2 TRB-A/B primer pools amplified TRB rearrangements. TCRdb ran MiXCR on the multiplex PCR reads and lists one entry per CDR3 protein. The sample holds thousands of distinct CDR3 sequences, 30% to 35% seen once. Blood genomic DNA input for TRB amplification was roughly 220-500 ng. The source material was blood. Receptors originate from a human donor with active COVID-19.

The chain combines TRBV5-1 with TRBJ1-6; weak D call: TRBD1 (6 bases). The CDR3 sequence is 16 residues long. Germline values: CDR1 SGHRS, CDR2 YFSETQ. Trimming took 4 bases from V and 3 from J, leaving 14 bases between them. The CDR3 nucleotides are TGCGCCAGCAGCCTGGACGGGACACTCTATAATTCACCCCTCCACTTT. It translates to CASSLDGTLYNSPLHF.

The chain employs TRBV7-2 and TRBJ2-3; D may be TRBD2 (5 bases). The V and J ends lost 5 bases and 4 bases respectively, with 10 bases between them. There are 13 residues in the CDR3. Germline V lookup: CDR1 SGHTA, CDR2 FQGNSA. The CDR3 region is CASSPGFSDTQYF. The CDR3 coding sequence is TGTGCCAGCAGCCCGGGGTTTTCAGATACGCAGTATTTT. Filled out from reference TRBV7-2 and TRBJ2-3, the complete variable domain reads GAGVSQSPSNKVTEKGKDVELRCDPISGHTALYWYRQSLGQGLEFLIYFQGNSAPDKSGLPSDRFSAERTGGSVSTLTIQRTQQEDSAVYLCASSPGFSDTQYFGPGTRLTVL.

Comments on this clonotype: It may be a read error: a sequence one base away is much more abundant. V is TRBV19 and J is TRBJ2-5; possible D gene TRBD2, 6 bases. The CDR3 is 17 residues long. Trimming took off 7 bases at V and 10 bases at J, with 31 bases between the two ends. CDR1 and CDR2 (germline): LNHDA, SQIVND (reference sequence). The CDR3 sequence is CASTSLGGRDCSGGQYF. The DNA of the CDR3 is TGTGCCAGTACTTCTCTGGGAGGAAGGGACTGTAGTGGAGGCCAGTACTTC.

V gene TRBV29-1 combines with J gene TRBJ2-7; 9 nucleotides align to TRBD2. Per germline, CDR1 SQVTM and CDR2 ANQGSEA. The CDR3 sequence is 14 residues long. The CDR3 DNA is TGCAGTGCTAGACACAGCGGGGGGTTGTACGAGCAGTACTTC. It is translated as CSARHSGGLYEQYF.

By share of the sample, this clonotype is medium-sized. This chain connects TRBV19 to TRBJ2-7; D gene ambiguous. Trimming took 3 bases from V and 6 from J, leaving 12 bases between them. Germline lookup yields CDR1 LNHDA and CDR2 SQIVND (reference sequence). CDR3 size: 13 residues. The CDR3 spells CASSISPDFEQYF. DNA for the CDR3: TGTGCCAGTAGTATTTCTCCGGATTTCGAGCAGTACTTC.

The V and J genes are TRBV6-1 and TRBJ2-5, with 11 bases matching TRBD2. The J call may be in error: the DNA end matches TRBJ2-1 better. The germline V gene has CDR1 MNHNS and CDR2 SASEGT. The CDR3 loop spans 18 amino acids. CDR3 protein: CASSESWGASGRQETQFF. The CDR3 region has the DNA TGTGCCAGCAGTGAATCCTGGGGCGCTAGCGGGAGGCAAGAGACCCAGTTCTTC.

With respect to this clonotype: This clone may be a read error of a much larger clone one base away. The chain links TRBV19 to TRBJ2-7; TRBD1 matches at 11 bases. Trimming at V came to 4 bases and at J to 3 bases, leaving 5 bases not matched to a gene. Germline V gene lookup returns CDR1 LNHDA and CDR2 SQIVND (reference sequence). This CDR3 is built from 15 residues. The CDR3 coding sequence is TGTGCCAGTAGTAGCTCGGGACAGGGGGGCTACGAGCAGTACGTC. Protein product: CASSSSGQGGYEQYV.

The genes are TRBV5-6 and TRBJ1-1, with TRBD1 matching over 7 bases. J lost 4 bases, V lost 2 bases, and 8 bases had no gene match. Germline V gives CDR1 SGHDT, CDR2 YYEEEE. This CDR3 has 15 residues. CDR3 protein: CASSFLRGLGTEAFF. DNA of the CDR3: TGTGCCAGCAGCTTTTTAAGGGGGCTCGGCACTGAAGCTTTCTTT.

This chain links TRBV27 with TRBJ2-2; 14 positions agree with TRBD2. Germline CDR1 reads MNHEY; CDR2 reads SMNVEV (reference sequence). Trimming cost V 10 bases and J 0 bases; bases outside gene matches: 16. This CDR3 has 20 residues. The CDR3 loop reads CATPELWGLAGETNTGELFF. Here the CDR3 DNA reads TGTGCCACCCCCGAGTTGTGGGGACTAGCGGGGGAGACGAACACCGGGGAGCTGTTTTTT.

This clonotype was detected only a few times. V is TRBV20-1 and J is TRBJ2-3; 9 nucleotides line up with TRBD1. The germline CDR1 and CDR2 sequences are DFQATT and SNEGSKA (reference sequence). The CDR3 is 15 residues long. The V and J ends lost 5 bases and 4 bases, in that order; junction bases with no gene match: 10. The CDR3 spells CSAPGTGIPPDTQYF. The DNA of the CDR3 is TGCAGTGCTCCAGGGACAGGGATCCCCCCAGATACGCAGTATTTT.

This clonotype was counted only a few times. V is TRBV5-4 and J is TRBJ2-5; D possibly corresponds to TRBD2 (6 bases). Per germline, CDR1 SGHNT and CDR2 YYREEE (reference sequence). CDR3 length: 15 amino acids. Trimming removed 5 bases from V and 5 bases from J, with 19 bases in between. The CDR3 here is CASSTAGISAETQYF. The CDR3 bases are TGTGCCAGCAGTACCGCGGGGATTTCTGCTGAGACCCAGTACTTC.

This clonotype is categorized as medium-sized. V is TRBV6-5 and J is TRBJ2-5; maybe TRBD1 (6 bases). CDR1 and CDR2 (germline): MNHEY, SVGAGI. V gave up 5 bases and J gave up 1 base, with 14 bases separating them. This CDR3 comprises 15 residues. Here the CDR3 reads CASSKWGQSQETQYF. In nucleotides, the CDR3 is TGTGCCAGCAGTAAATGGGGACAAAGCCAAGAGACCCAGTACTTC.

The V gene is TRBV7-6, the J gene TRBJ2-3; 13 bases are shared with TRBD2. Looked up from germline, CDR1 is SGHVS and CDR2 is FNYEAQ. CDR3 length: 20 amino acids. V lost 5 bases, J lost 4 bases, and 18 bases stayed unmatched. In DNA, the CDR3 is TGTGCCAGCAGCCGAACCCTTTACGACCGACTAGCGGGGGGTGCAGATACGCAGTATTTT. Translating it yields CASSRTLYDRLAGGADTQYF.

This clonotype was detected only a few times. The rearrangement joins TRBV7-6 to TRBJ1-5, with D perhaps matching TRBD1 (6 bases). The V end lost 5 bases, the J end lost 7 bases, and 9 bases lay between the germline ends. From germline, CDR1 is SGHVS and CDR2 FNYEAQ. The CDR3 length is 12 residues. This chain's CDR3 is CASSTGNQPQHF. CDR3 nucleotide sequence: TGTGCCAGCAGCACAGGGAACCAGCCCCAGCATTTT.

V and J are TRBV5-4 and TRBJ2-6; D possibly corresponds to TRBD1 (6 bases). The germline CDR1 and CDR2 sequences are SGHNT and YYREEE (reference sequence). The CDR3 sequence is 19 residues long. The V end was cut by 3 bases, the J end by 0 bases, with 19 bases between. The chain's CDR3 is CASSSGGRGRPSGANVLTF. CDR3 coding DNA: TGTGCCAGCAGCTCGGGTGGCAGGGGCAGACCCTCTGGGGCCAACGTCCTGACTTTC.

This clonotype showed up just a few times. Here the CDR3 DNA reads TGTGCCAGCGAAACAGGCGACTCTGGGGCCAACGTCCTGACTTTC. It is translated as CASETGDSGANVLTF. The chain employs TRBV6-2 or TRBV6-3 and TRBJ2-6, with a possible D match to TRBD1 (5 bases). V was trimmed by 8 bases and J by 0 bases, leaving 11 bases between them. Germline values: CDR1 MNHEY, CDR2 SVGEGT. The CDR3 sequence is 15 residues long.

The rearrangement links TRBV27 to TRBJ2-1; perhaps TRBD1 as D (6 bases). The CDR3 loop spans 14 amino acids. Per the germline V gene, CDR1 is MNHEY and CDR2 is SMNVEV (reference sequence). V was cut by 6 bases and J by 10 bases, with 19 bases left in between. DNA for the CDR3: TGTGCCAGCAGAACCGGGACAAACTCCTACGAGCAGTTCTTC. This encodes CASRTGTNSYEQFF.

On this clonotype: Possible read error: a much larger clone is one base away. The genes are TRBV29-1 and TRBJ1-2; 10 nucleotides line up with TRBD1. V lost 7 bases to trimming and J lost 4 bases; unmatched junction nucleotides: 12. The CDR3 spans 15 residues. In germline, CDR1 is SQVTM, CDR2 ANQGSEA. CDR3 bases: TGCAGCGCCGGAGGACAGGGGGTCCCTATCTATGGCTACACCTTC. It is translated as CSAGGQGVPIYGYTF.

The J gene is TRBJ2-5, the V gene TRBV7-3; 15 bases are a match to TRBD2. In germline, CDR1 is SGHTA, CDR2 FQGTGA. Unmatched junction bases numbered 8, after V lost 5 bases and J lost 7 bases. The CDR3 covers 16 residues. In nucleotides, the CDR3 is TGTGCCAGCAGCAGTCAACCGGGACTAGCGGGGGGGACCCAGTACTTC. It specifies CASSSQPGLAGGTQYF.

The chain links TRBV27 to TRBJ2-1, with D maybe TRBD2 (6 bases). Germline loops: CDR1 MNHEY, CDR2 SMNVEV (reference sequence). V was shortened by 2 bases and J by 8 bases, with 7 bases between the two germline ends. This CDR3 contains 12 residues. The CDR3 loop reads CASSLGGYEQFF. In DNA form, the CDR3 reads TGTGCCAGCAGTTTAGGGGGGTATGAGCAGTTCTTC.

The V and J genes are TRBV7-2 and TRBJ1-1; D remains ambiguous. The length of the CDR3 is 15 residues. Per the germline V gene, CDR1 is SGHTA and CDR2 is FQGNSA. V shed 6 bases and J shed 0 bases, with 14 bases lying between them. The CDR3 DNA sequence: TGTGCCAGCAGACGGCTCGCACGGGTGAACACTGAAGCTTTCTTT. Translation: CASRRLARVNTEAFF.

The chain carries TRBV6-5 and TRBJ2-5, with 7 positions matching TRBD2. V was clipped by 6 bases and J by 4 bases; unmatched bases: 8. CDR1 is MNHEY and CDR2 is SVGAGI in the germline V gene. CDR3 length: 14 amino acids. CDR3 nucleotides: TGTGCCAGCAGACCACTAGCGTCCGGAGAGACCCAGTACTTC. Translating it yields CASRPLASGETQYF.

DNA of the CDR3: TGTGCCGGGGGACAGGATCCTCGGGATGGCTACACCTTC. Residues: CAGGQDPRDGYTF. The chain has TRBV13 and TRBJ1-2; 8 bases match TRBD1. Germline values: CDR1 PRHDT, CDR2 FYEKMQ (reference sequence). J lost 6 bases, V lost 11 bases, and 11 bases had no gene match. The CDR3 runs to 13 residues.

As DNA, the CDR3 is TGTGCCAGCAGCCACCCCAAGGGGGTAGCGGGGGATCAAGAGACCCAGTACTTC. This gives the protein CASSHPKGVAGDQETQYF. V usage is TRBV4-2 and J usage is TRBJ2-5, with 9 nucleotides matching TRBD2. J lost 2 bases, V lost 3 bases, and 13 bases had no gene match. There are 18 residues in the CDR3. The germline V gene has CDR1 LGHNA and CDR2 YNFKEQ.

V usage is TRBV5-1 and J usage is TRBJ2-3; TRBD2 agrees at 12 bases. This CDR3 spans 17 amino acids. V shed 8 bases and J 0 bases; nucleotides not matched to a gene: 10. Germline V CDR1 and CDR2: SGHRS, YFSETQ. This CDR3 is CASSPSGGAGSTDTQYF. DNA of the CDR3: TGCGCCAGTAGTCCTAGCGGGGGGGCTGGGAGCACAGATACGCAGTATTTT.

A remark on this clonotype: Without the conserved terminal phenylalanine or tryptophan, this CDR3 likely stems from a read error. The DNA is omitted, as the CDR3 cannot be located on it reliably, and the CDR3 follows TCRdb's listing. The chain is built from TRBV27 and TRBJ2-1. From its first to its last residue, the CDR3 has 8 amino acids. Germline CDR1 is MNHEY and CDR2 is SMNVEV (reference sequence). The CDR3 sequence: CASSLHRT.

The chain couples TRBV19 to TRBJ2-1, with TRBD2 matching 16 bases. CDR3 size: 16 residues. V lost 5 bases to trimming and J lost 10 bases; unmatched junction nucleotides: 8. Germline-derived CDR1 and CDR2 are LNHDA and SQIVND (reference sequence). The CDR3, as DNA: TGTGCCAGTAGTCCTGGGACTAGCGGGGGGGCTCTCGAGCAGTTCTTC. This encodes CASSPGTSGGALEQFF.

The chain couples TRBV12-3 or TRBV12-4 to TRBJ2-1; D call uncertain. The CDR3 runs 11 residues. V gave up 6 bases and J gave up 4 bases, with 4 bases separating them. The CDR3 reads CASRSYNEQFF. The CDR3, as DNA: TGTGCCAGCAGATCTTACAATGAGCAGTTCTTC.

The CDR3: CASSTLTSGESYNEQFF. CDR3 nucleotide sequence: TGTGCCAGCAGCACCCTAACTAGCGGCGAATCCTACAATGAGCAGTTCTTC. The rearrangement uses TRBV12-3 or TRBV12-4 and TRBJ2-1; TRBD2 matches at 8 bases. There are 17 residues in the CDR3. V was clipped by 6 bases and J by 1 base; unmatched bases: 11.

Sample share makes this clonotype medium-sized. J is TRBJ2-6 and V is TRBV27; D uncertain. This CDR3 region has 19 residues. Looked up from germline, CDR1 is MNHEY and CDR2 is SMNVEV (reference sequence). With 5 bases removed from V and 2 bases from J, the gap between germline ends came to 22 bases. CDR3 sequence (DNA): TGTGCCAGCAGTCCCGCGTTTCGTCCCGGGTCTACTGGGGCCAACGTCCTGACTTTC. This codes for CASSPAFRPGSTGANVLTF.

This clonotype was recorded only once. CDR3: CASSMTGTGGLSGANVLTF. The CDR3 DNA follows: TGTGCCAGTAGTATGACGGGGACAGGGGGCCTCTCTGGGGCCAACGTCCTGACTTTC. V gene TRBV19 combines with J gene TRBJ2-6, with 12 nucleotides matching TRBD1. With V trimmed by 3 bases and J by 0 bases, 6 bases remained unmatched. The CDR3 runs 19 residues. Per the germline V gene, CDR1 is LNHDA and CDR2 is SQIVND (reference sequence). Together with reference TRBV19 and TRBJ2-6, the CDR3 gives the full variable domain: DGGITQSPKYLFRKEGQNVTLSCEQNLNHDAMYWYRQDPGQGLRLIYYSQIVNDFQKGDIAEGYSVSREKKESFPLTVTSAQKNPTAFYLCASSMTGTGGLSGANVLTFGAGSRLTVL.

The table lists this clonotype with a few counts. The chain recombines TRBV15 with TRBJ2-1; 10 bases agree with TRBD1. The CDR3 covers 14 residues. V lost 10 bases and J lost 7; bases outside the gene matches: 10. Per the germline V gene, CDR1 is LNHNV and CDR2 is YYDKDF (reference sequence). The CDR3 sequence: CAISRDRGINEQFF. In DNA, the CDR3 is TGTGCCATAAGCCGGGACAGGGGAATAAATGAGCAGTTCTTC.